This TCR beta chain is drawn from a study of CD8 T cells in ankylosing spondylitis. A note on this clonotype: No antigen is known for it.

V lost 4 bases to trimming and J lost 6 bases, with 10 bases between them. The CDR3 is 13 residues long. Germline V CDR1 and CDR2: LNHNV, YYDKDF (reference sequence). Quantitative 5'-RACE was performed with molecular barcodes, and it yielded the TCR beta libraries. TCRdb recomputed calls from the 5' RACE reads with MiXCR, one row per CDR3 protein. The profile shows about 400,000 distinct CDR3 sequences, roughly 20% of them singletons. Overall study findings and caveats: The study identified a TCR beta motif of roughly eight highly homologous variants that appeared characteristic of ankylosing spondylitis blood. Clones linked to the disease showed a CD8+ phenotype. They occurred at relatively low frequencies in peripheral blood. Reported data indicate significant enrichment of disease-linked clones within matched ankylosing spondylitis synovial fluid.

The V call is TRBV15, the J call TRBJ2-1; D is possibly TRBD2 (6 bases). This TCR came from a male donor with ankylosing spondylitis or in good health (not recorded which). The sample consisted of blood, either unsorted or a sorted T cell fraction (not recorded which). CDR3 loop: CATSTRRGNEQFF. CDR3 DNA: TGTGCCACCAGCACCCGGCGGGGCAATGAGCAGTTCTTC.